One sample yielded the 9 T cell receptor beta chains listed below, sequenced in a study of blood T cell repertoires in COVID-19. Using immunoSEQ multiplex PCR, the repertoire was profiled, and TCRdb retains in-frame clones only, with some absent. The repertoire holds about 150,000 clones, with under 90% as singletons. Sequences were obtained from peripheral blood. The receptors shown here come from a man aged 60 to 75 with acute or convalescent COVID-19.

A few counts support this clone. The genes are TRBV5-1 and TRBJ1-1; 7 bases align to TRBD1. V gave up 4 bases and J gave up 4 bases; unmatched junction bases: 1. The germline CDR1 and CDR2 sequences are SGHRS and YFSETQ. The CDR3 is made up of 12 amino acids. The CDR3 here is CASSGTVTEAFF. The CDR3 DNA sequence: TGCGCCAGCAGCGGGACAGTCACTGAAGCTTTCTTT.

The chain joins TRBV6-1 to TRBJ2-7, with D unclear. From germline, CDR1 is MNHNS and CDR2 SASEGT. The CDR3 spans 13 residues. Trimming removed 1 base at V and 3 bases at J, with 7 bases between. The CDR3 region is CASSEDIYYEQYF. CDR3 nucleotides: TGTGCCAGCAGTGAAGATATCTACTACGAGCAGTACTTC.

The chain employs TRBV7-3 and TRBJ2-3; D remains ambiguous. With 11 bases removed from V and 0 bases from J, the gap between germline ends came to 9 bases. In germline, CDR1 is SGHTA, CDR2 FQGTGA. This CDR3 is 12 amino acids long. The CDR3 sequence: CASSPSTDTQYF. For the CDR3, the DNA is TGTGCCTCTTCCCCTAGCACAGATACGCAGTATTTT.

The chain employs TRBV9 and TRBJ2-2, with 13 bases matching TRBD2. Germline-derived CDR1 and CDR2 are SGDLS and YYNGEE. The CDR3 runs 17 residues. Losses at the gene ends were 0 bases for V and 6 bases for J; bases not matched to a gene: 5. CDR3 in DNA: TGTGCCAGCAGCGTAGCTGGGGGACTAGCGGGATCCGGGGAGCTGTTTTTT. Protein: CASSVAGGLAGSGELFF.

The chain carries TRBV27 and TRBJ2-5, with TRBD2 matching 11 bases. Germline V gene lookup returns CDR1 MNHEY and CDR2 SMNVEV (reference sequence). The CDR3 spans 15 residues. V lost 3 bases and J lost 5; bases outside the gene matches: 5. The CDR3 sequence: CASSFLAGGGETQYF. The CDR3 bases are TGTGCCAGCAGTTTCCTAGCGGGGGGCGGGGAGACCCAGTACTTC.

The chain joins TRBV6-6 to TRBJ1-1, with 7 bases identical to TRBD1. Germline CDR1 MNHNY, CDR2 SVGAGI (reference sequence). The CDR3 runs 14 residues. With V trimmed by 0 bases and J by 5 bases, 3 bases remained unmatched. CDR3 nucleotides: TGTGCCAGCAGTTACTCTCCACAGGGGACTGAAGCTTTCTTT. This encodes CASSYSPQGTEAFF.

The V call is TRBV7-2, the J call TRBJ2-4, with D possibly matching TRBD2 (5 bases). Germline V gives CDR1 SGHTA, CDR2 FQGNSA. The CDR3 sequence is 13 residues long. Trimming shortened V by 1 base and J by 7 bases, and 8 bases separated the two germline ends. CDR3 protein: CASSLVAGNIQYF. The CDR3 nucleotides read TGTGCCAGCAGCTTAGTGGCGGGCAACATTCAGTACTTC.

The rearrangement uses TRBV2 and TRBJ1-2, with a tentative D call TRBD1 (6 bases). The V gene's germline CDR1 is SNHLY and CDR2 FYNNEI. This CDR3 is 13 amino acids long. V was trimmed by 2 bases and J by 3 bases, leaving 7 bases between them. Here the CDR3 reads CASSEYRDYGYTF. The CDR3, as DNA: TGTGCCAGCAGTGAATACAGGGACTATGGCTACACCTTC.

The chain uses TRBV5-1 and TRBJ2-3; D perhaps matches TRBD1 (6 bases). CDR1 SGHRS and CDR2 YFSETQ come from the germline V gene. V lost 0 bases, J lost 6 bases, and 14 bases lay in between. The length of the CDR3 is 15 residues. Written as DNA, the CDR3 is TGCGCCAGCAGCTTGGGGCAGGGGTACGCGGATACGCAGTATTTT. Translated, it gives CASSLGQGYADTQYF.